One sample yielded the 21 T cell receptor beta chains listed below, sequenced in a study of blood T cell repertoires in COVID-19. Method: immunoSEQ multiplex PCR; TCRdb's copy keeps in-frame clones and lacks some. The data hold roughly 200,000 clones, with 85% observed a single time. The sample comprised PBMCs or T cells enriched from blood (not recorded which). These receptors were collected from a man between 40 and 49 years old who had recovered from COVID-19.

This chain links TRBV27 with TRBJ2-7; 8 positions match TRBD2. Germline CDR1 and CDR2: MNHEY and SMNVEV (reference sequence). CDR3 length equals 13 residues. V trimming: 8 bases; J trimming: 2 bases; junction bases outside the gene matches: 5. The chain's CDR3 is CASWVAGTYEQYF. The CDR3 bases are TGTGCCAGCTGGGTAGCGGGAACCTACGAGCAGTACTTC.

The chain employs TRBV6-6 and TRBJ1-4; possibly TRBD1 for D (6 bases). V lost 2 bases, J lost 8 bases, and 15 bases lay in between. From germline, CDR1 is MNHNY and CDR2 SVGAGI (reference sequence). The CDR3 spans 15 residues. CDR3 loop: CASSYQGQMGEKLFF. The CDR3 DNA reads as TGTGCCAGCAGTTACCAAGGACAGATGGGGGAAAAACTGTTTTTT.

The rearrangement joins TRBV7-2 to TRBJ2-7, with 10 bases lining up with TRBD2. CDR3 length equals 14 residues. Germline V CDR1 and CDR2: SGHTA, FQGNSA. V was clipped by 5 bases and J by 6 bases; unmatched bases: 7. The CDR3: CASSQLAGALEQYF. The CDR3, as DNA: TGTGCCAGCAGCCAGCTAGCGGGGGCCCTCGAGCAGTACTTC.

This chain connects TRBV5-1 to TRBJ2-7; TRBD1 aligns across 9 bases. Germline lookup yields CDR1 SGHRS and CDR2 YFSETQ. CDR3 size: 14 residues. With V trimmed by 4 bases and J by 0 bases, 2 bases remained unmatched. CDR3 bases: TGCGCCAGCAGCGGGACAGGGAGCTCCTACGAGCAGTACTTC. Amino acid sequence: CASSGTGSSYEQYF.

V usage is TRBV2 and J usage is TRBJ1-5; a weak D match, TRBD1 (5 bases). The V and J ends lost 6 bases and 0 bases respectively, with 15 bases between them. CDR3 length equals 16 residues. Germline-derived CDR1 and CDR2 are SNHLY and FYNNEI. The CDR3 DNA sequence: TGTGCCAGCAGACCACAGGATCCGTATAGCAATCAGCCCCAGCATTTT. This encodes CASRPQDPYSNQPQHF.

The chain uses TRBV25-1 and TRBJ1-5, with a possible D match to TRBD1 (5 bases). Between the trimmed V and J ends, which lost 4 bases and 0 bases, there was a span of 13 bases. The CDR3 runs to 16 residues. Germline V gene sequence: CDR1 MGHDK, CDR2 SYGVNS. CDR3 region: CASSGGRGHSNQPQHF. CDR3 DNA: TGTGCCAGCAGTGGGGGGAGGGGCCATAGCAATCAGCCCCAGCATTTT.

The sample holds one count of this clone. This chain connects TRBV9 to TRBJ2-5, with D perhaps TRBD2 (6 bases). Germline V gene data show CDR1 as SGDLS and CDR2 as YYNGEE. The CDR3 runs to 14 residues. The V gene lost 4 bases and the J gene lost 3 bases, with 13 bases spanning the gap. CDR3 residues: CASSLGPGEETQYF. CDR3 bases: TGTGCCAGCAGCCTGGGACCGGGGGAAGAGACCCAGTACTTC.

The genes are TRBV19 and TRBJ1-5; 8 positions match TRBD1. The CDR3 covers 16 residues. Germline V gene lookup returns CDR1 LNHDA and CDR2 SQIVND (reference sequence). The J segment lost 3 bases and the V segment lost 3 bases, leaving 7 bases of the junction unmatched. The CDR3 nucleotides read TGTGCCAGTAGTATGCAGGGGGCAGCTACCAATCAGCCCCAGCATTTT. Protein sequence: CASSMQGAATNQPQHF.

This clone turned up a few times. The chain carries TRBV19 and TRBJ1-5, with a tentative D call TRBD1 (6 bases). Germline assignment: CDR1 LNHDA and CDR2 SQIVND (reference sequence). The V gene lost 3 bases and the J gene lost 4 bases, with 16 bases spanning the gap. CDR3 length: 16 amino acids. This CDR3 reads CASSIGRQVENQPQHF. As DNA, the CDR3 is TGTGCCAGTAGTATCGGACGACAGGTCGAAAATCAGCCCCAGCATTTT.

This chain uses TRBV18 with TRBJ2-5; 9 bases line up with TRBD1. The length of the CDR3 is 17 residues. Unmatched junction bases numbered 12, after V lost 4 bases and J lost 3 bases. Germline CDR1 is KGHSH and CDR2 is LQKENI. CDR3 coding DNA: TGTGCCAGCTCACGAGTTCGCGGGGGACAGGGAAAAGAGACCCAGTACTTC. Translating it yields CASSRVRGGQGKETQYF.

The V and J genes are TRBV3-1 (or the pseudogene TRBV3-2) and TRBJ2-5; 14 bases align to TRBD2. The V and J ends lost 3 bases and 3 bases, in that order; junction bases with no gene match: 0. The CDR3 length is 15 residues. Germline V CDR1 and CDR2: LGHDT, YNNKEL (reference sequence). The CDR3 DNA sequence: TGTGCCAGCAGCCAGGGACTAGCGGGAGAAGAGACCCAGTACTTC. Encoded protein: CASSQGLAGEETQYF.

This chain links TRBV4-1 with TRBJ2-3; 8 bases fit TRBD2. Unmatched junction bases numbered 4, after V lost 2 bases and J lost 0 bases. CDR1 and CDR2 (germline): MGHRA, YSYEKL. The CDR3 consists of 16 residues. The CDR3 sequence: CASSQFSSGSTDTQYF. The CDR3 DNA follows: TGCGCCAGCAGCCAATTCTCTAGCGGGAGCACAGATACGCAGTATTTT.

This clone was seen just once. The chain is built from TRBV20-1 and TRBJ1-2; perhaps TRBD1 as D (6 bases). Germline CDR1 is DFQATT and CDR2 is SNEGSKA (reference sequence). This CDR3 spans 11 amino acids. V lost 5 bases, J lost 8 bases, and 12 bases lay in between. The CDR3 loop is CSASGGRGYTF. The DNA for the CDR3 is TGCAGTGCTTCCGGGGGGCGAGGCTACACCTTC.

Here the CDR3 reads CASSPLAGPNEKLFF. Here the CDR3 DNA reads TGTGCCAGCTCACCACTTGCTGGGCCTAATGAAAAACTGTTTTTT. J is TRBJ1-4 and V is TRBV18; D remains ambiguous. The V and J ends lost 1 base and 3 bases respectively, with 9 bases between them. The CDR3 runs 15 residues. Per the germline V gene, CDR1 is KGHSH and CDR2 is LQKENI.

CDR3 residues: CASSRNTGAGELFF. The CDR3 DNA reads TGTGCCAGCAGCCGAAATACAGGGGCCGGGGAGCTGTTTTTT. The chain links TRBV7-3 to TRBJ2-2, with 7 bases lining up with TRBD1. The CDR3 runs 14 residues. The V and J ends lost 5 bases and 6 bases, in that order; junction bases with no gene match: 6. CDR1 and CDR2 (germline): SGHTA, FQGTGA.

The chain combines TRBV3-1 (or the pseudogene TRBV3-2) with TRBJ2-7, with TRBD2 matching 11 bases. The germline gives CDR1 LGHDT, CDR2 YNNKEL (reference sequence). Trimming cost V 5 bases and J 3 bases; bases outside gene matches: 3. The CDR3 consists of 14 residues. CDR3: CASSWTSGYYEQYF. The CDR3 DNA is TGTGCCAGCAGCTGGACTAGCGGGTACTACGAGCAGTACTTC.

V and J are TRBV12-3 or TRBV12-4 and TRBJ2-1; TRBD1 might be the D (5 bases). This CDR3 has 13 amino acids. V shed 3 bases and J shed 5 bases, with 8 bases lying between them. CDR3 nucleotide sequence: TGTGCCAGCAGTTTCAGGGCCGACAATGAGCAGTTCTTC. Translation: CASSFRADNEQFF.

This clone was recorded a few times. CDR3 in amino acids: CASSLVGGNNEQFF. The CDR3 DNA follows: TGTGCCAGCAGCTTGGTAGGCGGAAACAATGAGCAGTTCTTC. This chain joins TRBV5-4 and TRBJ2-1; D remains unclear. V lost 0 bases and J lost 5, with 9 bases in between. There are 14 residues in the CDR3. Germline CDR1 SGHNT, CDR2 YYREEE (reference sequence).

This chain connects TRBV27 to TRBJ2-1; no clear D gene. V lost 3 bases to trimming and J lost 8 bases, with 20 bases between them. The CDR3 consists of 16 residues. Germline-derived CDR1 and CDR2 are MNHEY and SMNVEV (reference sequence). In DNA form, the CDR3 reads TGTGCCAGCAGTTTGCTTGACCGGCTAGGAGTCGATGAGCAGTTCTTC. This encodes CASSLLDRLGVDEQFF.

The J gene is TRBJ2-7, the V gene TRBV28, with 10 bases fitting TRBD2. Losses at the gene ends were 1 base for V and 9 bases for J; bases not matched to a gene: 12. The CDR3 runs 16 residues. Germline CDR1 and CDR2: MDHEN and SYDVKM. In DNA, the CDR3 is TGTGCCAGCAGTTTATTGGGGGCTAGCGGGAGAAACGCGCAGTACTTC. This sequence encodes CASSLLGASGRNAQYF.

The rearrangement links TRBV19 to TRBJ1-1, with 7 bases lining up with TRBD1. The CDR3 extends over 14 amino acids. Per the germline V gene, CDR1 is LNHDA and CDR2 is SQIVND (reference sequence). Trimming took 5 bases from V and 5 from J; bases not matched to a gene: 8. In DNA form, the CDR3 reads TGTGCCAGTAGTCCGGGGGACAGCGGGACTGAAGCTTTCTTT. Its translation: CASSPGDSGTEAFF. Supplemented by reference TRBV19 and TRBJ1-1, the full variable domain reads DGGITQSPKYLFRKEGQNVTLSCEQNLNHDAMYWYRQDPGQGLRLIYYSQIVNDFQKGDIAEGYSVSREKKESFPLTVTSAQKNPTAFYLCASSPGDSGTEAFFGQGTRLTVV.